This is a list of T cell receptor beta chains from one sample in a study of CD8 T cells in ankylosing spondylitis. TCRdb processed the 5' RACE reads anew with MiXCR; each CDR3 protein has one entry. The table shows approximately 250,000 distinct CDR3 sequences, with 20% to 30% occurring only once. The source material was blood, either unsorted or a sorted T cell fraction (not recorded which). These receptors all come from a male donor with ankylosing spondylitis or in good health (not recorded which). The CDR3 runs from the conserved cysteine through the conserved F or W.

v_call	j_call	cdr3_aa
TRBV7-9	TRBJ1-3	CASSPLPWTGNTIYF
TRBV18	TRBJ2-5	CASSNDRGRGQETQYF
TRBV7-2	TRBJ2-5	CASSSSYGVETQYF
TRBV20-1	TRBJ2-3	CSARGSGGDTQYF
TRBV10-3	TRBJ2-7	CAISESPPRVEQYF
TRBV28	TRBJ2-4	CASSSTRGNIQYF
TRBV20-1	TRBJ2-1	CSAPPAGTSGHNEQFF
TRBV5-5	TRBJ2-7	CASSLRGPGDEQYF
TRBV29-1	TRBJ1-2	CSVETSGKYGYTF
TRBV5-1	TRBJ2-2	CASSLAWGADGELFF
TRBV20-1	TRBJ2-5	CSARDWKEPQETQYF
TRBV20-1	TRBJ2-1	CSAMGTGTGRNNEQFF
TRBV12-3/TRBV12-4	TRBJ2-3	CASTGPARDTQYF
TRBV18	TRBJ1-2	CASSPPTGGYTF
TRBV20-1	TRBJ2-5	CSARADRVRETQYF
TRBV12-3/TRBV12-4	TRBJ1-2	CASSATRVDGYTF
TRBV12-3/TRBV12-4	TRBJ2-7	CASSEGAGGRYEQYF
TRBV12-3/TRBV12-4	TRBJ2-4	CASRRTGAPKNIQYF